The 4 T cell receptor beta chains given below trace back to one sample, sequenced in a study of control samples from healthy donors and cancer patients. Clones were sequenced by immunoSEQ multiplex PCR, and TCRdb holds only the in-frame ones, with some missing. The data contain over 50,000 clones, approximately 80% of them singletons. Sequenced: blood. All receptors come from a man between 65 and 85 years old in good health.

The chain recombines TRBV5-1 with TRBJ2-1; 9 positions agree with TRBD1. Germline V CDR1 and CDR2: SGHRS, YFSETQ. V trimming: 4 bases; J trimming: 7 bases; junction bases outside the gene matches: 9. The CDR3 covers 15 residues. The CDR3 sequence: CASSKQGAIINEQFF. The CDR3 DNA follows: TGCGCCAGCAGCAAACAGGGGGCGATTATAAATGAGCAGTTCTTC.

The CDR3 sequence is CASSPRGQGLNEKLFF. The CDR3 bases are TGTGCCAGCTCACCCCGAGGGCAGGGGTTGAATGAAAAACTGTTTTTT. The chain combines TRBV18 with TRBJ1-4; a weak D match, TRBD1 (6 bases). CDR3 length: 16 amino acids. The germline gives CDR1 KGHSH, CDR2 LQKENI. V was shortened by 3 bases and J by 5 bases, with 16 bases between the two germline ends.

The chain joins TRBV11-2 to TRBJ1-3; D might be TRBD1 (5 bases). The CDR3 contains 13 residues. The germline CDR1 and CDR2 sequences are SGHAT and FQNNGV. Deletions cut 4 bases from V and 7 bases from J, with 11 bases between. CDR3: CASSSDRGNTIYF. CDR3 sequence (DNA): TGTGCCAGCAGCTCCGACCGGGGGAACACCATATATTTT.

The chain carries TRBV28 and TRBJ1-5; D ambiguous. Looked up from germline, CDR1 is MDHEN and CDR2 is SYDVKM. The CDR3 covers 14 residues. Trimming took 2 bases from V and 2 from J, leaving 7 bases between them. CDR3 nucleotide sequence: TGTGCCAGCAGTTTAGGTGGAGGCAATCAGCCCCAGCATTTT. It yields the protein CASSLGGGNQPQHF.